The 17 T cell receptor beta chains below all came from one sample that was sequenced in a study of cytomegalovirus exposure and HLA in healthy donors. PCR amplification relied on 60 Vbeta primers (plus 13 Jbeta primers). Here immunoSEQ multiplex PCR was the method, and the copy in TCRdb shows in-frame clones only, minus some. The sample holds 100,000 to 150,000 clones. Source material: PBMCs. These receptors were obtained from a woman aged 35 to 49 in good health and CMV-seronegative.

DNA of the CDR3: TGTGCCAGCAGTGGCAGGGGCCCTATCCTCACAGATACGCAGTATTTT. Translating gives CASSGRGPILTDTQYF. This chain links TRBV28 with TRBJ2-3, with a weak D call TRBD1 (6 bases). CDR3 size: 16 residues. The germline V gene has CDR1 MDHEN and CDR2 SYDVKM. V was trimmed by 5 bases and J by 2 bases, leaving 17 bases between them.

CDR3 region: CASTTGGSGNTIYF. As DNA, the CDR3 is TGTGCCAGCACCACAGGGGGCTCGGGAAACACCATATATTTT. The gene calls are TRBV28 and TRBJ1-3, with 9 positions matching TRBD1. With 7 bases clipped from V and 4 bases from J, the junction kept 5 bases outside the gene matches. Germline-derived CDR1 and CDR2 are MDHEN and SYDVKM. CDR3 length: 14 amino acids.

The chain couples TRBV28 to TRBJ2-3; the match to TRBD2 covers 7 bases. Germline V CDR1 and CDR2: MDHEN, SYDVKM. With V trimmed by 6 bases and J by 5 bases, 8 bases remained unmatched. CDR3 length: 14 residues. CDR3 residues: CASSSLGGEDTQYF. DNA for the CDR3: TGTGCCAGCAGCTCCCTTGGGGGGGAAGATACGCAGTATTTT.

The gene calls are TRBV14 and TRBJ2-1, with D uncertain. V was trimmed by 1 base and J by 5 bases, leaving 9 bases between them. Germline CDR1 reads SGHDN; CDR2 reads FVKESK. The CDR3 sequence is 14 residues long. CDR3 sequence (DNA): TGTGCCAGCAGCCAAGTGCTCTCGGACAATGAGCAGTTCTTC. It specifies CASSQVLSDNEQFF.

This chain uses TRBV6-1 with TRBJ2-7; 10 bases fit TRBD1. The CDR3 has 15 residues. J gave up 4 bases and V 2 bases, and 5 bases lay outside the gene matches. Germline CDR1 is MNHNS and CDR2 is SASEGT. The CDR3 protein is CASSEPGQGSYEQYF. CDR3 bases: TGTGCCAGCAGTGAACCGGGACAGGGGTCATACGAGCAGTACTTC.

V and J are TRBV4-3 and TRBJ2-2; TRBD1 might be the D (6 bases). Deletions cut 4 bases from V and 0 bases from J, with 12 bases between. Per germline, CDR1 LGHNA and CDR2 YSLEER. This CDR3 comprises 16 residues. CDR3 coding DNA: TGCGCCAGCAGCCCCCGGACAGCGTCGAACACCGGGGAGCTGTTTTTT. Translated, it gives CASSPRTASNTGELFF.

The genes are TRBV7-2 and TRBJ2-4; D uncertain. Trimming took 7 bases from V and 0 from J, leaving 10 bases between them. Germline values: CDR1 SGHTA, CDR2 FQGNSA. The CDR3 has 14 amino acids. The CDR3 coding sequence is TGTGCCAGCACCCCCGACTTAGCCAAAAACATTCAGTACTTC. Amino acids: CASTPDLAKNIQYF.

V and J are TRBV28 and TRBJ1-2; D is perhaps TRBD1 (5 bases). Trimming took 8 bases from V and 8 from J, leaving 18 bases between them. The V gene's germline CDR1 is MDHEN and CDR2 SYDVKM. The CDR3 length is 13 residues. CDR3 sequence reads: CASFSPGGRGYTF. As DNA, the CDR3 is TGTGCCAGCTTCTCCCCGGGGGGAAGGGGCTACACCTTC.

The chain carries TRBV13 and TRBJ2-3; D may be TRBD1 (5 bases). The CDR3 contains 14 residues. Germline V gene data show CDR1 as PRHDT and CDR2 as FYEKMQ (reference sequence). V was shortened by 5 bases and J by 4 bases, with 13 bases between the two germline ends. The CDR3 sequence is CASSRDRRADTQYF. The CDR3 region has the DNA TGTGCCAGCAGCCGCGACAGACGGGCAGATACGCAGTATTTT.

This chain connects TRBV19 to TRBJ1-5, with 9 bases lining up with TRBD1. This CDR3 is 14 amino acids long. CDR1 is LNHDA and CDR2 is SQIVND in the germline V gene (reference sequence). V was clipped by 6 bases and J by 6 bases; unmatched bases: 6. The CDR3 DNA reads TGTGCCAGTAGCTTACAGGGGGCACGTCAGCCCCAGCATTTT. Amino acid sequence: CASSLQGARQPQHF. Full variable domain (rest looked up from reference TRBV19 and TRBJ1-5): DGGITQSPKYLFRKEGQNVTLSCEQNLNHDAMYWYRQDPGQGLRLIYYSQIVNDFQKGDIAEGYSVSREKKESFPLTVTSAQKNPTAFYLCASSLQGARQPQHFGDGTRLSIL.

The CDR3 reads CASSPRAGPEAFF. The CDR3 bases are TGTGCCAGCAGCCCACGGGCAGGGCCTGAAGCTTTCTTT. The chain uses TRBV7-3 and TRBJ1-1, with D maybe TRBD1 (5 bases). This CDR3 comprises 13 residues. Trimming pared 5 bases from V and 6 bases from J, leaving 13 bases between. Per the germline V gene, CDR1 is SGHTA and CDR2 is FQGTGA.

The gene calls are TRBV18 and TRBJ2-2; no reliable D call. Germline V gene data show CDR1 as KGHSH and CDR2 as LQKENI. CDR3 length: 14 amino acids. With 3 bases removed from V and 1 base from J, the gap between germline ends came to 6 bases. CDR3 sequence: CASSPDLNTGELFF. The CDR3 DNA follows: TGTGCCAGCTCACCCGACTTGAACACCGGGGAGCTGTTTTTT.

The chain has TRBV7-2 and TRBJ2-7, with a weak D call TRBD1 (5 bases). The CDR3 spans 17 residues. Trimming cost V 1 base and J 0 bases, with 16 bases left between them. CDR1 SGHTA and CDR2 FQGNSA come from the germline V gene. CDR3 region: CASSLDGDWGASYEQYV. The DNA of the CDR3 is TGTGCCAGCAGCTTAGATGGGGATTGGGGCGCCTCCTACGAGCAGTACGTC.

The chain has TRBV28 and TRBJ1-5; weak D call: TRBD1 (6 bases). Germline CDR1 reads MDHEN; CDR2 reads SYDVKM. The CDR3 covers 16 residues. Trimming took 3 bases from V and 3 from J, leaving 15 bases between them. The CDR3 sequence is CASSLGGGGLNQPQHF. The CDR3 DNA sequence: TGTGCCAGCAGTTTGGGCGGGGGCGGACTCAATCAGCCCCAGCATTTT. The full variable domain, its missing parts supplied by reference TRBV28 and TRBJ1-5, is DVKVTQSSRYLVKRTGEKVFLECVQDMDHENMFWYRQDPGLGLRLIYFSYDVKMKEKGDIPEGYSVSREKKERFSLILESASTNQTSMYLCASSLGGGGLNQPQHFGDGTRLSIL.

The rearrangement uses TRBV5-4 and TRBJ1-3; D is undetermined. Germline V gene sequence: CDR1 SGHNT, CDR2 YYREEE (reference sequence). This CDR3 has 14 residues. V lost 0 bases and J lost 4, with 8 bases in between. CDR3 DNA: TGTGCCAGCAGCTTGGGCGGGGTCGGAAACACCATATATTTT. This encodes CASSLGGVGNTIYF.

The chain has TRBV9 and TRBJ2-2; 8 bases line up with TRBD1. V gave up 4 bases and J gave up 2 bases; unmatched junction bases: 7. The CDR3 sequence is 16 residues long. Germline CDR1 is SGDLS and CDR2 is YYNGEE. DNA of the CDR3: TGTGCCAGCAGCCCCCGGACAGGGTTTAACACCGGGGAGCTGTTTTTT. Translation: CASSPRTGFNTGELFF.

This chain links TRBV11-2 with TRBJ2-7; 7 nucleotides match TRBD2. CDR1 is SGHAT, CDR2 FQNNGV, per germline. V was clipped by 6 bases and J by 7 bases; unmatched bases: 9. This CDR3 contains 13 residues. This CDR3 is CASSPGTMGEQYF. DNA of the CDR3: TGTGCCAGCAGTCCCGGGACTATGGGGGAGCAGTACTTC.